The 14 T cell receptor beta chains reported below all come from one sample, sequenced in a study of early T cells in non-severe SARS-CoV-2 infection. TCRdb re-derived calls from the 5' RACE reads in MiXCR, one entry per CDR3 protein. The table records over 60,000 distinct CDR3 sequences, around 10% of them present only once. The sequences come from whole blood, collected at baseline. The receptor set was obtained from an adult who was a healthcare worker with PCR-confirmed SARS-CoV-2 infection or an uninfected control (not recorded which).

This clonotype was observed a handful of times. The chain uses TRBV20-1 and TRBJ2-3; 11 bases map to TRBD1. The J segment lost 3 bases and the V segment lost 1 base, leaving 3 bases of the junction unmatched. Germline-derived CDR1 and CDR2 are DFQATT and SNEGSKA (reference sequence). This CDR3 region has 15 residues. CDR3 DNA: TGCAGTGCTAGAGTATGGGACAGGGGGACAGATACGCAGTATTTT. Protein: CSARVWDRGTDTQYF.

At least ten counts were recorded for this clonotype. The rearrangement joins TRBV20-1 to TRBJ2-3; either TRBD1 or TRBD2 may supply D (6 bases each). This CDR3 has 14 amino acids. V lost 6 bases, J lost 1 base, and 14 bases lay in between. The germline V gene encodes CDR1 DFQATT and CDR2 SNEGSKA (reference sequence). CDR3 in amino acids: CSANGGRRTDTQYF. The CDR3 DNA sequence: TGCAGTGCCAACGGGGGCAGACGCACAGATACGCAGTATTTT.

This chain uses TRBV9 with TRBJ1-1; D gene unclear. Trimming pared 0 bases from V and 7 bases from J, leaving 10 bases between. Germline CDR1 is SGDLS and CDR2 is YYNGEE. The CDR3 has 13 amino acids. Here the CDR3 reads CASSVVPGFEAFF. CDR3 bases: TGTGCCAGCAGCGTAGTTCCGGGGTTTGAAGCTTTCTTT.

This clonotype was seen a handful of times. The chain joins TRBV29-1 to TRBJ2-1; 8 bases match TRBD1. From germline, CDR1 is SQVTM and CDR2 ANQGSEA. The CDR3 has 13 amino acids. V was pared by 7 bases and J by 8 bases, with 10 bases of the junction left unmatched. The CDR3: CSADQFRGHEQFF. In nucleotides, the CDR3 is TGCAGCGCCGACCAGTTCAGGGGGCATGAGCAGTTCTTC.

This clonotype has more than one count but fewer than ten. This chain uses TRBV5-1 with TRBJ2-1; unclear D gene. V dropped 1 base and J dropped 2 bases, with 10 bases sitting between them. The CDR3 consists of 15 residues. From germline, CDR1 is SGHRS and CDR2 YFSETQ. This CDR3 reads CASSLLMGTYNEQFF. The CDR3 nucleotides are TGCGCCAGCAGCTTGCTTATGGGTACCTACAATGAGCAGTTCTTC.

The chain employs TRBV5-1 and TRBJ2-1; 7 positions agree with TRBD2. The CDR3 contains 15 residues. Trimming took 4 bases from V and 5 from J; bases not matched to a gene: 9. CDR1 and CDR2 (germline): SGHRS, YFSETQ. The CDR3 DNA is TGCGCCAGCAGCCCGCGGGCAGGGAGGGACAATGAGCAGTTCTTC. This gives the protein CASSPRAGRDNEQFF.

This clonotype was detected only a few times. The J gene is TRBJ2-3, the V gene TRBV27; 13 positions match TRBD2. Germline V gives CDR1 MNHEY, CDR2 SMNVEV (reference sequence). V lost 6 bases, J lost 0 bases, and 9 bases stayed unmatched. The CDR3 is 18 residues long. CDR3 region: CASRRRLAGGSSTDTQYF. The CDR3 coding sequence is TGTGCCAGCAGGCGAAGACTAGCGGGGGGTTCTAGCACAGATACGCAGTATTTT.

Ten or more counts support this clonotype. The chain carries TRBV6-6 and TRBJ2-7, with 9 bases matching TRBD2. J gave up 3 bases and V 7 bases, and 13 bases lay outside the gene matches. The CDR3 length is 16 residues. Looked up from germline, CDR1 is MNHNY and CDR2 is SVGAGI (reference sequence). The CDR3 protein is CASTRQVAGAVYEQYF. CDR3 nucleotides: TGTGCCAGCACTCGCCAGGTAGCGGGGGCTGTCTACGAGCAGTACTTC.

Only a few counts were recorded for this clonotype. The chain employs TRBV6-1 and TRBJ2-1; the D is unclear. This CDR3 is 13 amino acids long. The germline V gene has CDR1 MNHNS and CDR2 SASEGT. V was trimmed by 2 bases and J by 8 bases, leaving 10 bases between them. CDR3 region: CASSERAGYEQFF. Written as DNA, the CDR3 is TGTGCCAGCAGTGAAAGGGCAGGCTATGAGCAGTTCTTC.

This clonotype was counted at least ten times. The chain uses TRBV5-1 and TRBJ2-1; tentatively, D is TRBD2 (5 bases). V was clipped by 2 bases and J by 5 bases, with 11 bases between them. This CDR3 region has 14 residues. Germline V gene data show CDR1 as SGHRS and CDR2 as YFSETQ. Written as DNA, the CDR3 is TGCGCCAGCAGCTTTGGAGGAGCGGACAATGAGCAGTTCTTC. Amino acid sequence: CASSFGGADNEQFF.

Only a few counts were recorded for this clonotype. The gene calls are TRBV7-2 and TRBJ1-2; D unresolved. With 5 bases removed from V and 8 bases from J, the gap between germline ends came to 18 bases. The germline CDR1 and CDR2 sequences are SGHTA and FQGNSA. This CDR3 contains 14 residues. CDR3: CASSPYRTERGYTF. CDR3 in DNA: TGTGCCAGCAGCCCCTACCGCACGGAGCGGGGCTACACCTTC.

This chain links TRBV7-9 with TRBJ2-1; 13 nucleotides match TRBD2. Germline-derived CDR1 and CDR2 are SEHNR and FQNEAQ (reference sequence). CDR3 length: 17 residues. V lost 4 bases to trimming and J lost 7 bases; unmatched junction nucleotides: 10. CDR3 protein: CASSSSPGTSGVNEQFF. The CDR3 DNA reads TGTGCCAGCAGCTCTAGCCCGGGGACTAGCGGGGTTAATGAGCAGTTCTTC.

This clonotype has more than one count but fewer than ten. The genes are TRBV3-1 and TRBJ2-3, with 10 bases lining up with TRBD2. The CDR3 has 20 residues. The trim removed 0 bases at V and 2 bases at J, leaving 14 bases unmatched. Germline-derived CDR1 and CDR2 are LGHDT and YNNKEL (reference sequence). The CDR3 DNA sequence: TGTGCCAGCAGCCAAGACCCCCGCCGGCCTAGCGGGGGACCCACAGATACGCAGTATTTT. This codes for CASSQDPRRPSGGPTDTQYF.

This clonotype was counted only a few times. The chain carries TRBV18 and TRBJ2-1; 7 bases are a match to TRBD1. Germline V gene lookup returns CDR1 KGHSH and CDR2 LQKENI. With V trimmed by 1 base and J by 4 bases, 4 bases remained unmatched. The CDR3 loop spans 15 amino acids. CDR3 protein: CASSPLGTAYNEQFF. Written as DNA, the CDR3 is TGTGCCAGCTCACCACTCGGGACAGCTTACAATGAGCAGTTCTTC.